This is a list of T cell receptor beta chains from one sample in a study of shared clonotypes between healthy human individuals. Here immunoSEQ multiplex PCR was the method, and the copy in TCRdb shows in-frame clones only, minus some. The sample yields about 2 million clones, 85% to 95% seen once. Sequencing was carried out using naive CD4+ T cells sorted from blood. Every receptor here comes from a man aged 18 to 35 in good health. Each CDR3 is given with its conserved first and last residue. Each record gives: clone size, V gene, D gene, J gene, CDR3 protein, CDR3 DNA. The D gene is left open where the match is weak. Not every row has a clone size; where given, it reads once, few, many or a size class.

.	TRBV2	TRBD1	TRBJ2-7	CASRPSSGTGFYEQYF	TGTGCCAGCAGACCTTCTTCGGGGACAGGGTTTTACGAGCAGTACTTC
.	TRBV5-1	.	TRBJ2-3	CASSVGSATDTQYF	TGCGCCAGCAGCGTGGGTAGCGCGACAGATACGCAGTATTTT
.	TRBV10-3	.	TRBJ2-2	CAILNTGELFF	TGTGCCATCTTGAACACCGGGGAGCTGTTTTTT
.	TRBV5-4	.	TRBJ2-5	CASSLPGTRGGRETQYF	TGTGCCAGCAGCTTGCCCGGAACGAGGGGAGGACGAGAGACCCAGTACTTC
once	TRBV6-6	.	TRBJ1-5	CASRQDSNQPQHF	TGTGCCAGCAGGCAGGATAGCAATCAGCCCCAGCATTTT
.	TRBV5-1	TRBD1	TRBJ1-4	CASSSTGASNEKLFF	TGCGCCAGCAGCAGTACAGGGGCTTCTAATGAAAAACTGTTTTTT
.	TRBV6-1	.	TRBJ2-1	CASSELAGSNEQFF	TGTGCCAGCAGTGAGTTGGCGGGGAGCAATGAGCAGTTCTTC
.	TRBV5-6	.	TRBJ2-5	CASSLGLSNQETQYF	TGTGCCAGCAGCTTGGGTTTGAGTAACCAAGAGACCCAGTACTTC
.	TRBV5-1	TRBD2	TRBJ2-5	CASGPGGPAETQYF	TGCGCCAGCGGGCCGGGAGGGCCTGCAGAGACCCAGTACTTC
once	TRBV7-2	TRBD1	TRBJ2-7	CASSLGEVKGAAYEQYF	TGTGCCAGCAGCTTAGGCGAGGTAAAGGGGGCGGCGTACGAGCAGTACTTC
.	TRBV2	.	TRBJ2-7	CASSDSDRTYEQYF	TGTGCCAGCAGTGATTCGGACAGAACCTACGAGCAGTACTTC
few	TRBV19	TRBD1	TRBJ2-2	CASLPQGQGKSGELFF	TGTGCCAGTCTTCCTCAGGGACAGGGAAAATCCGGGGAGCTGTTTTTT
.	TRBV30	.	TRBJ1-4	CAWTGANEKLFF	TGTGCCTGGACAGGCGCGAATGAAAAACTGTTTTTT
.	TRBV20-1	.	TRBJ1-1	CSALMNTEAFF	TGCAGTGCTTTGATGAACACTGAAGCTTTCTTT
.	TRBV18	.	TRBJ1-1	CASSPGTTEAFF	TGTGCCAGCTCACCGGGCACCACTGAAGCTTTCTTT
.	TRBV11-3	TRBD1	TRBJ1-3	CASSLWQGATGNTIYF	TGTGCCAGCAGCTTATGGCAGGGGGCGACCGGAAACACCATATATTTT
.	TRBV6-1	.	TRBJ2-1	CASSETAVGRGEQFF	TGTGCCAGCAGTGAGACAGCAGTGGGGAGAGGTGAGCAGTTCTTC
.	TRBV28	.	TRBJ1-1	CASSLWERGSEAFF	TGTGCCAGCAGTTTATGGGAAAGGGGTTCTGAAGCTTTCTTT
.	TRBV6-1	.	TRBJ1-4	CASRRWAATNEKLFF	TGTGCCAGCAGAAGGTGGGCTGCAACTAATGAAAAACTGTTTTTT
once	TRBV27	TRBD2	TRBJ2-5	CASSIGSGGAKTQYF	TGTGCCAGCTCCATCGGGAGCGGGGGGGCAAAGACCCAGTACTTC
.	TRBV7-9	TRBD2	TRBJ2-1	CASSLGGRGDNEQFF	TGTGCCAGCAGCTTGGGCGGGAGGGGTGATAATGAGCAGTTCTTC
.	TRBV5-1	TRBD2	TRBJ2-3	CASSPNPSGGGTDTQYF	TGCGCCAGCAGCCCGAACCCTAGCGGGGGAGGCACAGATACGCAGTATTTT
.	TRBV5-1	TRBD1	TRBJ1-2	CASSPDRVWNDGYTF	TGCGCCAGCAGCCCAGACAGGGTCTGGAACGATGGCTACACCTTC
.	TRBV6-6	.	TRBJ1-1	CASTPRGGGRNTEAFF	TGTGCCAGCACCCCTCGAGGCGGGGGCCGGAACACTGAAGCTTTCTTT
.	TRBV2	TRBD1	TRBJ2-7	CASSKGQLVYEQYF	TGTGCCAGCAGCAAGGGACAGCTAGTCTACGAGCAGTACTTC
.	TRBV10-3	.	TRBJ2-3	CAISESPADTQYF	TGTGCCATCAGTGAGTCTCCCGCAGATACGCAGTATTTT
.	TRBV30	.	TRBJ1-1	CAWIRGWTEAFF	TGTGCCTGGATCAGGGGTTGGACTGAAGCTTTCTTT
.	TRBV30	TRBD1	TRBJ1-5	CACEGQGLGQPQHF	TGTGCCTGCGAGGGACAGGGGCTAGGTCAGCCCCAGCATTTT
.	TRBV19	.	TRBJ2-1	CASSGGSYNEQFF	TGTGCCAGTAGTGGGGGCTCCTACAATGAGCAGTTCTTC
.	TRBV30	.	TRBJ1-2	CAWTQQANYGYTF	TGTGCCTGGACCCAGCAGGCTAACTATGGCTACACCTTC
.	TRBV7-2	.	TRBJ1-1	CASRYPGRSEAFF	TGTGCCAGCAGATATCCGGGACGGAGTGAAGCTTTCTTT
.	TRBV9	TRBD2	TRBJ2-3	CASSPPGGSTDTQYF	TGTGCCAGCAGCCCACCCGGGGGGAGCACAGATACGCAGTATTTT
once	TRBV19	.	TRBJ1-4	CASSIIVGQNEKLFF	TGTGCCAGTAGTATAATCGTCGGCCAAAATGAAAAACTGTTTTTT
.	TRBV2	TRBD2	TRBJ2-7	CARGLAGVPYEQYF	TGTGCCAGGGGACTAGCGGGAGTTCCTTACGAGCAGTACTTC
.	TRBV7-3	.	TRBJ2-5	CASSERQKIQETQYF	TGTGCCAGCAGCGAAAGACAGAAAATACAAGAGACCCAGTACTTC
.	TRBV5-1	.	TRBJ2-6	CASSPGAVSGANVLTF	TGCGCCAGCAGCCCCGGGGCCGTCTCTGGGGCCAACGTCCTGACTTTC
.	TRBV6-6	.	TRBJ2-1	CASTSGSRDEQFF	TGTGCCAGCACCTCAGGGAGCAGGGACGAGCAGTTCTTC
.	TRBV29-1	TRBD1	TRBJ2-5	CSVRTGKAETQYF	TGCAGCGTCAGGACAGGGAAGGCGGAGACCCAGTACTTC
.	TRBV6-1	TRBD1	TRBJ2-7	CASRGDRGSYEQYF	TGTGCCAGCAGGGGCGACAGGGGTTCCTACGAGCAGTACTTC
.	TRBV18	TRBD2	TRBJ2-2	CASQNYTSGVFTGELFF	TGTGCCAGCCAGAACTATACTAGCGGTGTTTTCACCGGGGAGCTGTTTTTT
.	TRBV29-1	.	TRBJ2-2	CSVAHGQAIGELFF	TGCAGCGTCGCTCACGGGCAGGCGATCGGGGAGCTGTTTTTT
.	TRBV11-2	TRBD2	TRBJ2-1	CASSLGGLAGVGEQFF	TGTGCCAGCAGCTTAGGAGGACTAGCGGGAGTAGGTGAGCAGTTCTTC
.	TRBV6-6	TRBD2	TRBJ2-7	CASRRTSGSAEQYF	TGTGCCAGCAGACGAACTAGCGGGAGTGCCGAGCAGTACTTC